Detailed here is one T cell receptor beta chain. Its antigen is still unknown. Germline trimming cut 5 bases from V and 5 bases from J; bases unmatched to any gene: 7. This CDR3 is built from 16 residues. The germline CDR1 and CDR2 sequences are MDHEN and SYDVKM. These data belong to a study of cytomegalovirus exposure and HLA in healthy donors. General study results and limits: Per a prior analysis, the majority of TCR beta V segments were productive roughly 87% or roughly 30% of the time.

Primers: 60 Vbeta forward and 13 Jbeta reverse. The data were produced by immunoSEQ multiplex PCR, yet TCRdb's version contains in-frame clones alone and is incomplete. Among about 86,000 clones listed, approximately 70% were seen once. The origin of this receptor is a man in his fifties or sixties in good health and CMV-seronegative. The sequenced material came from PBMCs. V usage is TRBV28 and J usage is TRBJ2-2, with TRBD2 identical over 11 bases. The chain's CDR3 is CASSAPGLAATGELFF. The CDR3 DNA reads TGTGCCAGCAGTGCCCCGGGACTAGCGGCAACCGGGGAGCTGTTTTTT. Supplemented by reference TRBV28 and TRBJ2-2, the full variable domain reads DVKVTQSSRYLVKRTGEKVFLECVQDMDHENMFWYRQDPGLGLRLIYFSYDVKMKEKGDIPEGYSVSREKKERFSLILESASTNQTSMYLCASSAPGLAATGELFFGEGSRLTVL.